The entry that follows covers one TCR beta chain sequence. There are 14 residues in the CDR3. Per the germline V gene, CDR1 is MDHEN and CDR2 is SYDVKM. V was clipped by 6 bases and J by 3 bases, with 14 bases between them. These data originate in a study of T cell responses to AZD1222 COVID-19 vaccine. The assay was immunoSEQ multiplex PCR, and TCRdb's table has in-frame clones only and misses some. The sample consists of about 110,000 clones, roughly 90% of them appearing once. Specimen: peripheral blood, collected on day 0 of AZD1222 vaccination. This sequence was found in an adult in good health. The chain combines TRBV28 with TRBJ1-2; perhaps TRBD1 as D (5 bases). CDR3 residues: CASSLPGSDYGYTF. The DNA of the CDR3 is TGTGCCAGCAGCCTTCCAGGGAGCGACTATGGCTACACCTTC.